The 10 T cell receptor beta chains below were found in one sample sequenced in a study of neoadjuvant nivolumab and ipilimumab in lung cancer. The table came from immunoSEQ multiplex PCR; TCRdb's copy has only in-frame clones and leaves some out. Of thousands of clones listed, about 80% are singletons. The input for sequencing was tumor tissue, taken after neoadjuvant nivolumab, alone or with ipilimumab, at or shortly before surgery. The source of these receptors is an adult with non-small cell lung cancer.

The chain employs TRBV9 and TRBJ2-7; 8 bases agree with TRBD1. Germline V CDR1 and CDR2: SGDLS, YYNGEE. The CDR3 runs 14 residues. With 4 bases clipped from V and 3 bases from J, the junction kept 6 bases outside the gene matches. CDR3 bases: TGTGCCAGCAGCCCCCGCGGACAGGGCTACGAGCAGTACTTC. Amino acids: CASSPRGQGYEQYF.

The chain recombines TRBV6-6 with TRBJ1-5; 8 nucleotides align to TRBD1. Germline V gene data show CDR1 as MNHNY and CDR2 as SVGAGI (reference sequence). V lost 2 bases and J lost 6; bases outside the gene matches: 6. The CDR3 sequence is 15 residues long. The CDR3 sequence is CASSYADRGAQPQHF. CDR3 DNA sequence: TGTGCCAGCAGTTACGCCGACAGGGGTGCTCAGCCCCAGCATTTT.

The chain uses TRBV5-1 and TRBJ2-1; TRBD1 might be the D (5 bases). CDR3 size: 12 residues. Germline CDR1 SGHRS, CDR2 YFSETQ. Trimming shortened V by 0 bases and J by 7 bases, and 5 bases separated the two germline ends. The CDR3 nucleotides read TGCGCCAGCAGCTTGGCAGGGAATGAGCAGTTCTTC. Its protein product is CASSLAGNEQFF.

J is TRBJ1-2 and V is TRBV5-4, with 11 positions matching TRBD1. From germline, CDR1 is SGHNT and CDR2 YYREEE (reference sequence). This CDR3 has 16 residues. With 3 bases clipped from V and 7 bases from J, the junction kept 11 bases outside the gene matches. CDR3 coding DNA: TGTGCCAGCAGCTCAGAGGACAGGGGGCGCTTCCGTGGCTACACCTTC. Translating it yields CASSSEDRGRFRGYTF. The complete variable domain, with remaining parts taken from reference TRBV5-4 and TRBJ1-2, reads ETGVTQSPTHLIKTRGQQVTLRCSSQSGHNTVSWYQQALGQGPQFIFQYYREEENGRGNFPPRFSGLQFPNYSSELNVNALELDDSALYLCASSSEDRGRFRGYTFGSGTRLTVV.

J is TRBJ2-1 and V is TRBV5-1; TRBD2 matches at 15 bases. J was trimmed by 6 bases and V by 0 bases; bases with no gene match: 4. From germline, CDR1 is SGHRS and CDR2 YFSETQ. The CDR3 length is 17 residues. The CDR3 here is CASSLGGLAGGFNEQFF. The CDR3 region has the DNA TGCGCCAGCAGCTTGGGAGGACTAGCGGGAGGGTTCAATGAGCAGTTCTTC.

The chain is built from TRBV27 and TRBJ2-7; D may be TRBD1 or TRBD2 (5 bases each). The length of the CDR3 is 14 residues. V was trimmed by 1 base and J by 3 bases, leaving 10 bases between them. The germline CDR1 and CDR2 sequences are MNHEY and SMNVEV (reference sequence). CDR3 DNA: TGTGCCAGCAGTTTATGGGGGAGCAACTACGAGCAGTACTTC. Its protein is CASSLWGSNYEQYF.

This chain joins TRBV5-1 and TRBJ2-5, with a possible D match to TRBD2 (6 bases). The germline gives CDR1 SGHRS, CDR2 YFSETQ. V gave up 7 bases and J gave up 5 bases, with 15 bases separating them. The CDR3 covers 13 residues. The CDR3 sequence is CASGDGGGETQYF. The CDR3 DNA follows: TGCGCCAGCGGGGACGGAGGAGGGGAGACCCAGTACTTC.

The rearrangement uses TRBV5-1 and TRBJ2-7, with D unresolved. The V gene's germline CDR1 is SGHRS and CDR2 YFSETQ. Trimming cost V 0 bases and J 0 bases, with 13 bases left between them. The CDR3 runs to 16 residues. The CDR3, as DNA: TGCGCCAGCAGCTTGGCCCCTGATCGGAGCTCCTACGAGCAGTACTTC. Its translation: CASSLAPDRSSYEQYF.

This clone was detected only a few times. This chain connects TRBV27 to TRBJ2-7; 10 positions agree with TRBD2. The CDR3 spans 15 residues. Trimming took 2 bases from V and 3 from J; bases not matched to a gene: 4. Germline CDR1 and CDR2: MNHEY and SMNVEV (reference sequence). The CDR3 DNA sequence: TGTGCCAGCAGTTTAGGGCTAGCGGGGGTCTACGAGCAGTACTTC. Translating gives CASSLGLAGVYEQYF.

This sequence joins TRBV9 and TRBJ2-1; D is uncertain. The CDR3 contains 15 residues. Germline lookup yields CDR1 SGDLS and CDR2 YYNGEE. V was trimmed by 3 bases and J by 7 bases, leaving 17 bases between them. The CDR3 sequence is CASSALTSLGNEQFF. The CDR3 bases are TGTGCCAGCAGCGCCCTCACCTCTCTCGGGAATGAGCAGTTCTTC.